A single sample is the source of the 13 T cell receptor beta chains below, sequenced in a study of shared clonotypes between healthy human individuals. Clones were read by immunoSEQ multiplex PCR, and TCRdb kept only the in-frame ones, dropping some. Of about 510,000 clones listed, around 96% are singletons. Sequenced input: naive CD4+ T cells sorted from blood. Subset reported: CD45RA+ positively selected. The receptors originated from a woman aged 25 to 39 in good health.

The CDR3 coding sequence is TGTGCCTGGAGTGTAGTTTTCGGGACTAGCAACAATGAGCAGTTCTTC. It encodes CAWSVVFGTSNNEQFF. This chain connects TRBV30 to TRBJ2-1; 9 bases line up with TRBD2. CDR3 length: 16 residues. Germline loops: CDR1 GTSNPN, CDR2 SVGIG (reference sequence). V dropped 0 bases and J dropped 5; count of bases not matched to a gene: 8.

V and J are TRBV10-1 and TRBJ2-1; the D is unclear. V lost 7 bases and J lost 0, with 16 bases in between. This CDR3 spans 16 amino acids. Per the germline V gene, CDR1 is WNHNN and CDR2 is SYGVQD (reference sequence). The CDR3 bases are TGCGCCAGCACCCCGGGCTTGATAAGCTCCTACAATGAGCAGTTCTTC. It is translated as CASTPGLISSYNEQFF.

The table lists this clone with a count of one. The genes are TRBV5-1 and TRBJ1-2; D ambiguous. V lost 3 bases to trimming and J lost 5 bases, with 14 bases between them. The CDR3 consists of 14 residues. CDR1 and CDR2 (germline): SGHRS, YFSETQ. CDR3: CASSSDWVPYGYTF. CDR3 sequence (DNA): TGCGCCAGCAGCTCTGACTGGGTACCTTATGGCTACACCTTC.

The chain joins TRBV5-1 to TRBJ2-7, with TRBD1 identical over 8 bases. The germline gives CDR1 SGHRS, CDR2 YFSETQ. The CDR3 is 15 amino acids. The V and J ends lost 4 bases and 4 bases, in that order; junction bases with no gene match: 10. The CDR3 loop is CASSKTGDSRYEQYF. In DNA, the CDR3 is TGCGCCAGCAGCAAGACAGGGGATTCCCGATACGAGCAGTACTTC.

The gene calls are TRBV5-4 and TRBJ1-4; 8 bases match TRBD1. Trimming cost V 4 bases and J 8 bases; bases outside gene matches: 7. In germline, CDR1 is SGHNT, CDR2 YYREEE (reference sequence). The CDR3 is made up of 14 amino acids. CDR3 DNA sequence: TGTGCCAGCAGCAAAACAGGGGGGGACGAAAAACTGTTTTTT. Residues: CASSKTGGDEKLFF.

The chain carries TRBV2 and TRBJ2-7; perhaps TRBD1 as D (5 bases). V was clipped by 6 bases and J by 2 bases, with 14 bases between them. This CDR3 has 14 residues. The germline CDR1 and CDR2 sequences are SNHLY and FYNNEI. CDR3 bases: TGTGCCAGCAGCCTCCTGAGGACAACCTACGAGCAGTACTTC. Protein sequence: CASSLLRTTYEQYF. Looking up the rest from reference TRBV2 and TRBJ2-7 gives the full variable domain: EPEVTQTPSHQVTQMGQEVILRCVPISNHLYFYWYRQILGQKVEFLVSFYNNEISEKSEIFDDQFSVERPDGSNFTLKIRSTKLEDSAMYFCASSLLRTTYEQYFGPGTRLTVT.

In its sample, this clone was seen once. V is TRBV28 and J is TRBJ1-2, with D uncertain. The CDR3 is 13 amino acids. V was shortened by 2 bases and J by 8 bases, with 12 bases between the two germline ends. Germline CDR1 reads MDHEN; CDR2 reads SYDVKM. In nucleotides, the CDR3 is TGTGCCAGCAGTTTAGCGGACTGGTGGGGCTACACCTTC. Translating it yields CASSLADWWGYTF.

V is TRBV6-6 and J is TRBJ2-3; D uncertain. V gave up 0 bases and J gave up 6 bases, with 13 bases separating them. CDR3 length: 15 amino acids. Germline V lookup: CDR1 MNHNY, CDR2 SVGAGI (reference sequence). CDR3 DNA: TGTGCCAGCAGTTACTCGGCTGGGGTGGCCGATACGCAGTATTTT. It yields the protein CASSYSAGVADTQYF.

This chain joins TRBV7-2 and TRBJ2-7, with 7 bases identical to TRBD2. Germline CDR1 reads SGHTA; CDR2 reads FQGNSA. Unmatched junction bases numbered 11, after V lost 1 base and J lost 5 bases. The length of the CDR3 is 16 residues. The CDR3 sequence: CASSLGLADAANEQYF. CDR3 DNA sequence: TGTGCCAGCAGCTTAGGGCTAGCGGACGCCGCCAACGAGCAGTACTTC.

Comment on this clone: Other DNA sequences in this specimen translate into the identical CDR3. This chain joins TRBV5-1 and TRBJ1-2; possible D gene TRBD1, 5 bases. Germline lookup yields CDR1 SGHRS and CDR2 YFSETQ. The V end was cut by 2 bases, the J end by 8 bases, with 13 bases between. The CDR3 is 13 amino acids. The CDR3 sequence is CASSFGQGSGYTF. DNA of the CDR3: TGCGCCAGCAGCTTTGGGCAGGGTTCAGGCTACACCTTC.

The rearrangement links TRBV7-8 to TRBJ1-5, with no clear D. The V gene's germline CDR1 is SGHVS and CDR2 FQNEAQ. Between the trimmed V and J ends, which lost 1 base and 1 base, there was a span of 11 bases. The CDR3 has 16 amino acids. The CDR3 DNA reads as TGTGCCAGCAGCTTAGTCCGATGGCGGAGCAATCAGCCCCAGCATTTT. The encoded protein is CASSLVRWRSNQPQHF. Based on the CDR3 plus reference TRBV7-8 and TRBJ1-5, the full variable domain is GAGVSQSPRYKVAKRGQDVALRCDPISGHVSLFWYQQALGQGPEFLTYFQNEAQLDKSGLPSDRFFAERPEGSVSTLKIQRTQQEDSAVYLCASSLVRWRSNQPQHFGDGTRLSIL.

This clone was counted once. The rearrangement joins TRBV6-6 to TRBJ2-5, with TRBD1 as a possible D gene (5 bases). The V and J ends lost 6 bases and 5 bases respectively, with 13 bases between them. Per germline, CDR1 MNHNY and CDR2 SVGAGI (reference sequence). The CDR3 has 13 amino acids. The CDR3 sequence is CASRDNPKETQYF. The CDR3 nucleotides read TGTGCCAGCAGGGACAACCCAAAGGAGACCCAGTACTTC.

V gene TRBV5-4 combines with J gene TRBJ2-3, with unresolved D. CDR3 length equals 16 residues. The germline V gene encodes CDR1 SGHNT and CDR2 YYREEE (reference sequence). V was cut by 0 bases and J by 2 bases, with 13 bases left in between. CDR3 sequence reads: CASSLGASTNTDTQYF. The CDR3 DNA reads TGTGCCAGCAGCTTGGGGGCCTCGACCAACACAGATACGCAGTATTTT.